This T cell receptor beta chain was identified during a study of T cells after yellow fever vaccination. Germline V CDR1 and CDR2: SQVTM, ANQGSEA. CDR3 length: 13 residues. The trim removed 4 bases at V and 7 bases at J, leaving 6 bases unmatched. This clonotype has a count of ten or more. TCRdb reanalysed the 5' RACE reads using MiXCR and keeps one entry per CDR3 protein. The sample consists of more than 80,000 distinct CDR3 sequences, under 7% of them appearing once. This receptor was identified in a man aged 18 to 29 who received the YFV17D yellow fever vaccine. The gene calls are TRBV29-1 and TRBJ2-1; 8 bases line up with TRBD1. The sample here was CD8+ T cells sorted from PBMCs, taken 10 days after the yellow fever booster vaccination. This CDR3 is CSVGQGAGNEQFF. The CDR3 nucleotides read TGCAGCGTTGGGCAGGGGGCAGGGAATGAGCAGTTCTTC.